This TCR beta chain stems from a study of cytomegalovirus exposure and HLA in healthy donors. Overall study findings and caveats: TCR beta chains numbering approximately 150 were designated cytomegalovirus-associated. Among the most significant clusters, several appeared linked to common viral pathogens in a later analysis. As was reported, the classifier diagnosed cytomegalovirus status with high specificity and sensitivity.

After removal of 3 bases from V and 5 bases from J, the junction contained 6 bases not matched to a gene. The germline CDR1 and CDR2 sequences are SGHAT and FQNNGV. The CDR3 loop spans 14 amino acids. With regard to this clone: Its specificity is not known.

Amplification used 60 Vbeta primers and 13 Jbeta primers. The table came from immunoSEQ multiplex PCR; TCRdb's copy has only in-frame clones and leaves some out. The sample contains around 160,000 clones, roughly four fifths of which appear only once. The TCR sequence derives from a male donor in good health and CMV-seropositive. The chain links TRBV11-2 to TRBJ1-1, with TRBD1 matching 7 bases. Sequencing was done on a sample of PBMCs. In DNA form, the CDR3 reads TGTGCCAGCAGCTTTACAGGGGTGGGTACTGAAGCTTTCTTT. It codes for CASSFTGVGTEAFF.